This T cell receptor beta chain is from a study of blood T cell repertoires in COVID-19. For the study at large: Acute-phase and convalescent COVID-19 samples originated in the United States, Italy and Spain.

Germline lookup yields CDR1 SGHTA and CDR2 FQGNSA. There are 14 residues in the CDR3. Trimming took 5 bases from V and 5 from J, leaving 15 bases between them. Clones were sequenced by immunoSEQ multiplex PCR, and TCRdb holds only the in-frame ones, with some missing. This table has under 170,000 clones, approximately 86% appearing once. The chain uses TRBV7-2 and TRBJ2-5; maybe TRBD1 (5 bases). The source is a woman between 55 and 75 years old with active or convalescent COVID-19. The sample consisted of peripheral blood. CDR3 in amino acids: CASSPLWGLETQYF. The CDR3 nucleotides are TGTGCCAGCAGCCCCCTCTGGGGCTTGGAGACCCAGTACTTC.